This T cell receptor beta chain was sequenced in a study of cytomegalovirus exposure and HLA in healthy donors. Study observations and caveats: According to an earlier analysis, most TCR beta V segments yielded productive rearrangements about 90% or about 30% of the time.

The PCR had 60 Vbeta and 13 Jbeta primers. This table comes from immunoSEQ multiplex PCR, and its TCRdb copy is limited to in-frame clones, with some not included. The table has 100,000 to 150,000 clones, 75% to 80% seen once. V lost 7 bases to trimming and J lost 1 base; unmatched junction nucleotides: 8. Germline lookup yields CDR1 SGHAT and CDR2 FQNNGV. The CDR3 totals 15 residues. Regarding this clone: Antigen: not known.

The material sequenced was PBMCs. This sequence joins TRBV11-2 and TRBJ2-7; TRBD1 aligns across 9 bases. The receptor comes from a male donor in good health and CMV-seronegative. This CDR3 is CASTPPGQGSYEQYF. The CDR3 nucleotides are TGTGCCAGCACCCCTCCGGGACAGGGTTCCTACGAGCAGTACTTC.